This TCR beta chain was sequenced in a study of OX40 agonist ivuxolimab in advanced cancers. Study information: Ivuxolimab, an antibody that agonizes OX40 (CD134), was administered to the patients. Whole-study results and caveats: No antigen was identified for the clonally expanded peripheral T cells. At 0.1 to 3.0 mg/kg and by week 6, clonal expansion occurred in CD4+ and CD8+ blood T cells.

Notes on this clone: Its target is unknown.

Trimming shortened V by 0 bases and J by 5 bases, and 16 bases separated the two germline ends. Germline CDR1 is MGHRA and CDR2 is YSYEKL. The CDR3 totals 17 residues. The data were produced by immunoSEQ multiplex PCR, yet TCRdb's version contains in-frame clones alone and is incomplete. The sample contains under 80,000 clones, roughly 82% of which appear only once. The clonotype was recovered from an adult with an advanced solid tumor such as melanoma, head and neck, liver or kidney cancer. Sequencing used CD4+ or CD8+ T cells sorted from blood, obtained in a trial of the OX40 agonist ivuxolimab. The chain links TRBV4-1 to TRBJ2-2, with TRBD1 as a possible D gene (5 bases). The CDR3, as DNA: TGCGCCAGCAGCCAAGAACAGTTAACGGACATTACCGGGGAGCTGTTTTTT. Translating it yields CASSQEQLTDITGELFF.